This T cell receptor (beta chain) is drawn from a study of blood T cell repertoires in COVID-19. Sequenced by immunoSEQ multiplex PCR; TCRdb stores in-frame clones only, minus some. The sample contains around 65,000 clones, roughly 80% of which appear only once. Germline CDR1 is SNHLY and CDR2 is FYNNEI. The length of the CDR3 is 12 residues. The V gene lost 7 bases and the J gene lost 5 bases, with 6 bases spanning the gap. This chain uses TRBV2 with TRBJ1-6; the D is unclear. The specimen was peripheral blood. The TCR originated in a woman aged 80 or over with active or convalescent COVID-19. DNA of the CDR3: TGTGCCAGCACACAGCATAATTCACCCCTCCACTTT. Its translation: CASTQHNSPLHF.